There are many counts of the clone carrying this T cell receptor beta chain. Antigen: not known. Without any cell sorting, roughly 18-30 mg of bulk tissue yielded co-extracted RNA and DNA. The sampling covered five separate regions of each tumor. After removal of 3 bases from V and 2 bases from J, the junction contained 7 bases not matched to a gene. Germline V gives CDR1 SGHDT, CDR2 YYEEEE. CDR3 length equals 15 residues. Reverse transcription of roughly 480 ng total RNA with a constant-region primer produced TCR beta cDNA. Each TCR beta library was derived from three nested multiplex PCR rounds that employed slightly modified ARM-PCR. In the first two PCR rounds, TRBV1-TRBV30 forward primers were paired with a C-beta reverse primer, and each round lasted around 10 cycles. MiXCR, run by TCRdb on the multiplex PCR reads, gives a single entry per CDR3 protein. This table has about 74,000 distinct CDR3 sequences, roughly two thirds appearing once.

This sample was included in a study of tumor-infiltrating lymphocytes in primary liver carcinoma. Study results and caveats: Merely about 8-24% of top clones occurred in all five tumor regions.

This clonotype was obtained from a man aged 40-50 years with primary liver carcinoma and hepatitis B virus infection. Specimen: liver tumor tissue from sampling region 4. Subset defined: tumor region T4, right-lateral pole. The chain couples TRBV5-6 to TRBJ2-7; 8 bases are a match to TRBD1. In DNA form, the CDR3 reads TGTGCCAGCAGCTCACCGGAACAGGGGGCCTACGAGCAGTACTTC. Translated, it gives CASSSPEQGAYEQYF.